This T cell receptor beta chain appears in the sequencing data of a study of early T cells in non-severe SARS-CoV-2 infection (dated by TCRdb to about 2021). In terms of the full investigation: TCR sequencing used bulk RNA from unsorted whole blood, so alpha and beta chains could not be paired.

Library preparation employed 5' RACE. The reads were generated on a NextSeq 500. The TCR library protocol attached unique molecular identifiers to individual cDNA molecules to correct for sequencing error and PCR bias. Sequencing covered both TCR alpha and beta chains, and within each sample the abundances of alpha and beta sequences were tightly co-correlated. The original methods were these. V gene, J gene and CDR3 annotation of TCR sequences was performed with Decombinator V4. TCRs were defined as expanded if a significant change between any two time points was detected under a Poisson model with p below 0.0001. TCR abundances were normalised to the total number of TCRs sequenced per sample and expressed as counts per million. TRAV1-2 paired with TRAJ12, TRAJ20 or TRAJ33 defined MAIT TCRs, while TRAV10 paired with TRAJ18 defined iNKT TCRs. VDJdb, accessed 1 November 2021, was searched for CMV, EBV and SARS-CoV-2 annotated TCRs, excluding TCRs annotated for multiple antigens. TCRdb redid the processing of the public reads, applying fastp at Q25 and MiXCR, and retained in-frame beta chains. When rows share a CDR3 protein, they turn into one entry using the most common DNA and genes. These V and J calls are TCRdb output, not the study's own analysis. Recorded for this sample are some 49,000 distinct CDR3 sequences; about 4.2% of them occurred a single time. The top ten clones comprise approximately 5.9% of the sample.

The investigation overall reported the following: VDJdb matching was skewed toward anti-spike CD8 responses and likely underestimated virus-specific expansions by missing private and CD4 specificities.

At least ten counts were recorded for this clonotype. There is no known antigen for this receptor. Within one base of it there is no much larger clone, and no base qualities were kept. This was a case-control study nested in a cohort of healthcare workers in London, UK, who had nasopharyngeal swab PCR tests and blood samples taken every week. Healthcare workers were recruited between 23 and 31 March 2020, during the week of the UK lockdown, and were followed weekly for up to 16 weeks. Spanning cysteine to phenylalanine, the CDR3 consists of 16 amino acids. Of the read, only the CDR3 DNA is kept; its 48 bases are in frame from base 1. The trim is 3 bases for V and 2 bases for J, with a gap of 16 bases between the germline ends. CDR1 SGHNT and CDR2 YYREEE were looked up in the germline V gene (reference sequence).

This receptor was identified in an adult who was a healthcare worker with PCR-confirmed SARS-CoV-2 infection or an uninfected control (not recorded which). The sequencing input was whole blood. This chain joins TRBV5-4 to TRBJ2-3; the D gene cannot be resolved beyond TRBD1 or TRBD2, each matching 5 bases. The sequenced DNA is TGTGCCAGCAGCTGGGGCCGGTCGGGACCCACAGATACGCAGTATTTT. This sequence encodes CASSWGRSGPTDTQYF.